A single sample is the source of the 11 T cell receptor beta chains below, sequenced in a study of shared clonotypes between healthy human individuals. Data came from immunoSEQ multiplex PCR; TCRdb stores just in-frame clones and leaves some out. The sample contains roughly 1,000,000 clones, approximately 80% of which appear only once. Sequencing was done on a sample of memory CD4+ T cells from PBMCs. This sample's subset: CD45RA-negative fraction. Source of these receptors: a man in his late teens or twenties in good health. Some clones in this sample may be carry-over from other donors' samples.

The chain uses TRBV2 and TRBJ2-7; 8 bases are a match to TRBD1. CDR1 is SNHLY and CDR2 is FYNNEI in the germline V gene. The CDR3 is 14 residues long. Trimming at V came to 4 bases and at J to 2 bases, leaving 4 bases not matched to a gene. The CDR3 reads CASSAGTGTYEQYF. The DNA for the CDR3 is TGTGCCAGCAGTGCCGGGACAGGCACCTACGAGCAGTACTTC.

This sequence joins TRBV5-1 and TRBJ2-1; TRBD1 matches 8 bases. The CDR3 is 17 amino acids. The V segment lost 3 bases and the J segment 4 bases; nucleotides outside the gene matches: 12. Germline assignment: CDR1 SGHRS and CDR2 YFSETQ. CDR3: CASSSYRGTGPYNEQFF. The CDR3 nucleotides are TGCGCCAGCAGCTCTTATCGAGGGACAGGACCTTACAATGAGCAGTTCTTC.

This sequence joins TRBV5-5 and TRBJ1-3, with a possible D match to TRBD1 (5 bases). The CDR3 has 14 amino acids. Between the trimmed V and J ends, which lost 4 bases and 0 bases, there was a span of 8 bases. In germline, CDR1 is SGHKS, CDR2 YYEKEE (reference sequence). The CDR3 nucleotides read TGTGCCAGCAGCCTGGACACCTCTGGAAACACCATATATTTT. Translation: CASSLDTSGNTIYF.

The rearrangement joins TRBV30 to TRBJ1-4; the D gene is possibly TRBD1 (5 bases). Per the germline V gene, CDR1 is GTSNPN and CDR2 is SVGIG (reference sequence). CDR3 length equals 14 residues. V lost 0 bases, J lost 7 bases, and 12 bases lay in between. Here the CDR3 reads CAWSVGGSSEKLFF. The CDR3, as DNA: TGTGCCTGGAGTGTCGGGGGATCAAGTGAAAAACTGTTTTTT. The whole variable domain, filled in from reference TRBV30 and TRBJ1-4, reads SQTIHQWPATLVQPVGSPLSLECTVEGTSNPNLYWYRQAAGRGLQLLFYSVGIGQISSEVPQNLSASRPQDRQFILSSKKLLLSDSGFYLCAWSVGGSSEKLFFGSGTQLSVL.

V is TRBV2 and J is TRBJ1-5; possibly TRBD1 for D (6 bases). This CDR3 contains 20 residues. CDR1 and CDR2 from the germline V gene are SNHLY and FYNNEI. Trimming removed 7 bases from V and 0 bases from J, with 28 bases in between. The DNA for the CDR3 is TGTGCCAGCATGGGAGACGGGGGCAGGACGGGGACCTATAGCAATCAGCCCCAGCATTTT. This gives the protein CASMGDGGRTGTYSNQPQHF.

The V gene is TRBV18, the J gene TRBJ1-3; D is uncertain. Germline V gene lookup returns CDR1 KGHSH and CDR2 LQKENI. V was cut by 3 bases and J by 0 bases, with 18 bases left in between. This CDR3 comprises 18 residues. The CDR3 reads CASSPLSTTFSSGNTIYF. As DNA, the CDR3 is TGTGCCAGCTCACCCTTGAGTACAACCTTTTCCTCTGGAAACACCATATATTTT.

This sequence joins TRBV29-1 and TRBJ2-7; 11 bases agree with TRBD1. The CDR3 totals 12 residues. With 7 bases clipped from V and 5 bases from J, the junction kept 4 bases outside the gene matches. CDR1 is SQVTM, CDR2 ANQGSEA, per germline. In DNA, the CDR3 is TGCAGCGCCCGGACAGGGGGCAACGAGCAGTACTTC. Its protein is CSARTGGNEQYF.

CDR3 in DNA: TGCGCCAGCAGCCAAGATATCGGGGCAGTTAAGACCGGGGAGCTGTTTTTT. Its translation: CASSQDIGAVKTGELFF. The chain has TRBV4-1 and TRBJ2-2; tentatively, D is TRBD1 or TRBD2 (5 bases each). With 0 bases removed from V and 5 bases from J, the gap between germline ends came to 16 bases. The germline V gene has CDR1 MGHRA and CDR2 YSYEKL. There are 17 residues in the CDR3.

A few counts support this clone. The rearrangement uses TRBV21-1 and TRBJ2-3; TRBD2, the table's D call, was not compared with the DNA. TRBV21-1 corresponds to a pseudogene. This CDR3 is built from 14 residues. CDR3 region: CASPLAAYTDTQYF. The CDR3 DNA sequence: TGTGCCAGCCCGTTAGCGGCCTACACAGATACGCAGTATTTT.

The gene calls are TRBV5-1 and TRBJ1-1, with a weak D call TRBD1 (6 bases). Trimming shortened V by 5 bases and J by 6 bases, and 17 bases separated the two germline ends. Germline V gene lookup returns CDR1 SGHRS and CDR2 YFSETQ. CDR3 size: 14 residues. CDR3 loop: CASRSTAGAPEAFF. The CDR3 bases are TGCGCCAGCAGGTCCACGGCAGGGGCCCCTGAAGCTTTCTTT. Variable domain in full (rest from reference TRBV5-1 and TRBJ1-1): KAGVTQTPRYLIKTRGQQVTLSCSPISGHRSVSWYQQTPGQGLQFLFEYFSETQRNKGNFPGRFSGRQFSNSRSEMNVSTLELGDSALYLCASRSTAGAPEAFFGQGTRLTVV.

The chain employs TRBV28 and TRBJ2-7; a possible D gene is TRBD2 (5 bases). The germline V and J ends were trimmed by 4 bases and 2 bases, with 15 bases remaining between them. The CDR3 contains 15 residues. The V gene's germline CDR1 is MDHEN and CDR2 SYDVKM. The DNA for the CDR3 is TGTGCCAGCAGTTCAACCCGACTACCTCCCTACGAGCAGTACTTC. Translated: CASSSTRLPPYEQYF.